These T cell receptor beta chains were read from a single sample in a study of read filtering for tumor transcriptome and immune sequencing. A single record per CDR3 protein comes from TCRdb applying MiXCR to the reads. This sample yields 50,000 or so distinct CDR3 sequences, of which around 20% are seen a single time; 15% to 19% belongs to the top ten. The specimen sequenced was a population of CD138-negative cells sorted from bone marrow. Receptors originate from a donor at least 40 years old with multiple myeloma. CDR3s include the opening cysteine and the closing phenylalanine or tryptophan. Fields, in order: V gene, J gene, D gene, clone size, CDR3 length, CDR3 protein, CDR3 DNA. A D gene is named only where the DNA matches it firmly. The size of a clone is reported for some rows only, either as once, few or many, or as a class for expanded clones.

>TRBV5-1|TRBJ2-5|TRBD2|many|18
CASSLEGLPSGSEETQYF
TGCGCCAGCAGCTTGGAGGGCCTCCCTAGCGGGAGCGAAGAGACCCAGTACTTC
>TRBV4-1|TRBJ2-1|-|many|15
CASSQGYRGTRGQFF
TGCGCCAGCAGCCAAGGTTACCGGGGAACTAGGGGGCAGTTCTTC
>TRBV12-3/TRBV12-4|TRBJ2-1|TRBD2|few|13
CASSASTSGSKFF
TGTGCCAGCAGTGCTAGTACTAGCGGGAGTAAGTTCTTC
>TRBV6-2/TRBV6-3|TRBJ2-3|-|many|12
CASSYYGDTQYF
TGTGCCAGCAGTTACTACGGGGATACGCAGTATTTT
>TRBV5-1|TRBJ2-6|TRBD2|few|17
CASSFLAGGSGANVLTF
TGCGCCAGCAGCTTCCTTGCGGGAGGATCTGGGGCCAACGTCCTGACTTTC
>TRBV2|TRBJ2-2|-|many|12
CASSVSTGELFF
TGTGCCAGCAGTGTATCCACCGGGGAGCTGTTTTTT
>TRBV29-1|TRBJ2-1|-|many|15
CSARTGGTSYNEQFF
TGCAGCGCCCGCACGGGCGGGACGTCCTACAATGAGCAGTTCTTC
>TRBV4-3|TRBJ1-1|-|many|15
CASSQAARGNTEAFF
TGCGCCAGCAGCCAAGCGGCCAGGGGGAACACTGAAGCTTTCTTT
>TRBV24-1|TRBJ2-2|-|-|15
CATSDPGLNTGELFF
TGTGCCACCAGTGATCCGGGACTGAACACCGGGGAGCTGTTTTTT
>TRBV29-1|TRBJ1-1|-|many|12
CSVGRPDTEAFF
TGCAGCGTTGGGAGGCCAGACACTGAAGCTTTCTTT
>TRBV5-1|TRBJ2-1|TRBD1|many|14
CASSLGEGQHEQFF
TGCGCCAGCAGCTTGGGCGAGGGACAGCATGAGCAGTTCTTC
>TRBV3-1|TRBJ2-3|-|many|12
CASSQEGGTQYF
TGTGCCAGCAGCCAAGAAGGTGGTACGCAGTATTTT
>TRBV29-1|TRBJ2-5|TRBD2|many|15
CSVESLAGGRETQYF
TGCAGCGTTGAATCCCTAGCGGGAGGTAGGGAGACCCAGTACTTC
>TRBV2|TRBJ2-2|-|many|15
CASSESGAPTGELFF
TGTGCCAGCAGTGAAAGTGGCGCGCCCACCGGGGAGCTGTTTTTT
>TRBV24-1|TRBJ2-4|-|many|13
CATSASDTLFQYF
TGTGCCACCAGTGCCTCGGACACTCTATTTCAGTACTTC
>TRBV20-1|TRBJ1-1|-|many|16
CSARDPNIQENTEAFF
TGCAGTGCTAGAGATCCCAATATCCAGGAGAACACTGAAGCTTTCTTT
>TRBV4-1|TRBJ2-1|TRBD2|many|15
CASSQAGTTFNEQFF
TGCGCCAGCAGCCAAGCCGGGACTACATTCAATGAGCAGTTCTTC
>TRBV5-4|TRBJ2-1|TRBD1|many|13
CASSLTGGNEQFF
TGTGCCAGCAGCTTGACAGGGGGCAATGAGCAGTTCTTC
>TRBV29-1|TRBJ1-1|-|many|10
CSGQNMEAFF
TGCAGCGGACAGAATATGGAAGCTTTCTTT
>TRBV5-1|TRBJ2-3|-|many|15
CASSLGGGPTDTQYF
TGCGCCAGCAGCTTGGGGGGCGGCCCCACAGATACGCAGTATTTT
>TRBV7-9|TRBJ2-1|-|many|14
CASSSWRGLGEQFF
TGTGCCAGCAGTTCATGGAGGGGCCTGGGGGAGCAGTTCTTC
>TRBV20-1|TRBJ2-1|TRBD1|many|17
CSARDSQGTGRYNEQFF
TGCAGTGCTAGAGATTCCCAAGGGACAGGGCGATACAATGAGCAGTTCTTC
>TRBV6-5|TRBJ2-7|-|many|13
CASSYGGDYEQYF
TGTGCCAGCAGTTACGGCGGAGACTACGAGCAGTACTTC
>TRBV20-1|TRBJ2-5|-|many|12
CSTASGLETQYF
TGCAGTACTGCCTCGGGTTTAGAGACCCAGTACTTC
>TRBV5-4|TRBJ1-1|-|-|13
CASSSRHGTEAFF
TGTGCCAGCAGCTCGCGGCACGGGACTGAAGCTTTCTTT
>TRBV29-1|TRBJ2-3|-|many|11
CSVGYTDTQYF
TGCAGCGTTGGTTATACAGATACGCAGTATTTT
>TRBV24-1|TRBJ1-4|-|many|16
CATSDSKQGFNEKLFF
TGTGCCACCAGTGATTCGAAGCAGGGGTTTAATGAAAAACTGTTTTTT
>TRBV5-5|TRBJ2-1|TRBD1|many|16
CASSLRGTGIWDEQFF
TGTGCCAGCAGCTTAAGAGGGACAGGCATTTGGGATGAGCAGTTCTTC
>TRBV7-9|TRBJ2-2|-|many|14
CASSSAGFTGELFF
TGTGCCAGCAGCTCCGCAGGTTTCACCGGGGAGCTGTTTTTT
>TRBV11-2|TRBJ1-6|-|many|15
CASSPSGHYNSPLHF
TGTGCCAGCAGCCCCTCGGGACATTATAATTCACCCCTCCACTTT
>TRBV28|TRBJ2-6|-|many|15
CASSTQGRGANVLTF
TGTGCCAGCAGTACCCAGGGTCGGGGGGCCAACGTCCTGACTTTC
>TRBV20-1|TRBJ1-2|-|-|11
CSGWGGNGYTF
TGCAGTGGTTGGGGGGGGAATGGCTACACCTTC
>TRBV5-1|TRBJ2-7|-|-|12
CASSAPPLEQYF
TGCGCCAGCAGCGCCCCCCCTTTGGAGCAGTACTTC
>TRBV20-1|TRBJ1-2|-|few|15
CSARAPLEREDGYTF
TGCAGTGCTAGAGCCCCCCTGGAACGGGAGGATGGCTACACCTTC
>TRBV14|TRBJ2-1|TRBD2|many|18
CASSQRLAGGGSYNEQFF
TGTGCCAGCAGCCAAAGACTAGCGGGAGGAGGGTCCTACAATGAGCAGTTCTTC
>TRBV12-3/TRBV12-4|TRBJ2-3|-|many|15
CASSFVRTPTDTQYF
TGTGCCAGCAGTTTTGTTCGGACCCCCACAGATACGCAGTATTTT
>TRBV7-2|TRBJ2-3|TRBD2|many|16
CASRFQPSGTTDTQYF
TGTGCCAGCAGGTTCCAACCTAGCGGGACCACAGATACGCAGTATTTT
>TRBV6-6|TRBJ2-1|-|-|15
CASTRTPTRANEQFF
TGTGCCAGCACCAGGACTCCTACGAGGGCAAATGAGCAGTTCTTC
>TRBV20-1|TRBJ2-7|-|many|15
CSARSRTAASYEQYF
TGCAGTGCTAGAAGTCGGACCGCCGCTTCCTACGAGCAGTACTTC
>TRBV4-2|TRBJ1-1|-|many|14
CASSQDPMYTEAFF
TGTGCCAGCAGCCAAGATCCTATGTACACTGAAGCTTTCTTT
>TRBV7-2|TRBJ2-5|TRBD1|once|18
CASSFAGTGSQRQETQCF
TGTGCCAGCAGCTTCGCGGGGACAGGGTCACAAAGACAAGAGACCCAGTGCTTC
>TRBV5-1|TRBJ2-7|-|many|15
CASSPEGGSVGEQYF
TGCGCCAGCAGCCCCGAGGGGGGGTCGGTCGGTGAGCAGTACTTC
>TRBV4-1|TRBJ1-2|-|-|16
CASSQGFTGGDYGYTF
TGCGCCAGCAGCCAAGGGTTTACGGGGGGCGACTATGGCTACACCTTC
>TRBV20-1|TRBJ2-1|TRBD1|few|13
CSAPGQGLNEQFF
TGCAGTGCACCCGGACAGGGCCTTAATGAGCAGTTCTTC
>TRBV7-8|TRBJ2-6|-|medium-sized|18
CASSQRLQGSSGANVLTF
TGTGCCAGCAGCCAGCGACTACAGGGCAGCTCTGGGGCCAACGTCCTGACTTTC
>TRBV10-3|TRBJ2-7|-|-|11
CSISVGGEQYF
TGTTCCATCAGTGTAGGGGGGGAGCAGTACTTC
>TRBV12-3/TRBV12-4|TRBJ2-5|TRBD1|few|15
CDSSFGTGKQETQYF
TGTGACAGCAGTTTCGGGACAGGGAAACAAGAGACCCAGTACTTC
>TRBV9|TRBJ2-6|-|few|15
CASSVEGFGANVLTF
TGTGCCAGCAGCGTAGAAGGGTTCGGGGCCAACGTCCTGACTTTC
>TRBV4-1|TRBJ2-1|-|many|17
CASSHGTSHQNYNEQFF
TGCGCCAGCAGCCACGGGACTTCCCACCAAAACTACAATGAGCAGTTCTTC
>TRBV29-1|TRBJ2-2|-|many|14
CSVRDGKNTGELFF
TGCAGCGTGAGGGACGGAAAGAACACCGGGGAGCTGTTTTTT
>TRBV2|TRBJ2-3|-|many|15
CASRDTGVRTDTQYF
TGTGCCAGCAGGGACACGGGAGTACGCACAGATACGCAGTATTTT
>TRBV14|TRBJ2-5|TRBD1|many|17
CASSRRDLHRGLETQYF
TGTGCCAGCAGCCGCCGGGATTTACACAGGGGGCTGGAGACCCAGTACTTC
>TRBV6-6|TRBJ2-3|-|many|11
CASSFVVFRYF
TGTGCCAGCAGTTTTGTTGTATTCCGGTATTTT
>TRBV6-1|TRBJ2-1|-|many|15
CASSEWRSSYNEQFF
TGTGCCAGCAGTGAGTGGCGGAGCTCCTACAATGAGCAGTTCTTC
>TRBV12-3/TRBV12-4|TRBJ2-2|-|-|11
CASSSTGELFF
TGTGCCAGCAGTTCGACCGGGGAGCTGTTTTTT
>TRBV5-1|TRBJ2-1|TRBD2|many|19
CASSLVGAGLAIFRSEQFF
TGCGCCAGCAGCTTGGTGGGTGCTGGACTAGCGATATTTAGGAGTGAGCAGTTCTTC
>TRBV29-1|TRBJ2-7|TRBD1|-|12
CSVWDRVGEQYF
TGCAGCGTTTGGGACAGGGTGGGCGAGCAGTACTTC
>TRBV7-3|TRBJ2-1|TRBD2|many|18
CASSLRPSGGRGGNEQFF
TGTGCCAGCAGCCTAAGGCCGAGTGGCGGGAGGGGTGGCAATGAGCAGTTCTTC
>TRBV30|TRBJ2-2|-|many|17
CAWSVSLPSRVTGELFF
TGTGCCTGGAGTGTAAGTCTACCTTCCCGCGTTACCGGGGAGCTGTTTTTT